This TCR beta chain originates from a study of CD8 T cells in ankylosing spondylitis. Study-wide results and caveats: Ankylosing spondylitis blood seemed to carry a telltale TCR beta motif made of fewer than ten highly homologous variants. Previous work reported some of these motif variants in the synovial fluid and blood of reactive arthritis. Reportedly, significant enrichment of disease-linked clones occurred in matched ankylosing spondylitis synovial fluid. Disease-linked clones, CD8+, were relatively rare in peripheral blood.

The TCR beta libraries were generated through quantitative 5'-RACE incorporating molecular barcodes. Each CDR3 protein gets one entry after TCRdb re-called the 5' RACE reads with MiXCR. The sample lists hundreds of thousands of distinct CDR3 sequences, about 24% occurring once. Worth noting for this clonotype: Its matching antigen is unknown.

The CDR3 covers 16 residues. CDR1 SGHRS and CDR2 YFSETQ come from the germline V gene. V shed 2 bases and J shed 0 bases, with 14 bases lying between them. The TCR was taken from a male donor with ankylosing spondylitis. The genes are TRBV5-1 and TRBJ1-1; TRBD1 is a possible D gene (6 bases). Material: blood, either unsorted or a sorted T cell fraction (not recorded which). The CDR3: CASSFTIGQLNTEAFF. The CDR3 DNA follows: TGCGCCAGCAGCTTCACTATCGGACAGCTGAACACTGAAGCTTTCTTT.